These T cell receptor beta chains were read from a single sample in a study of shared clonotypes between healthy human individuals. The method was immunoSEQ multiplex PCR; TCRdb's version includes in-frame clones alone and lacks a portion of them. Of about half a million clones in the sample, approximately 80% were seen once. The sequenced material came from PBMCs. The receptors were sampled from a woman in her 40s in good health. Some clones in this sample may be carry-over from other donors' samples. The CDR3 runs from the conserved cysteine through the conserved F or W. The D gene is left open where the match is weak. Part of the rows lack a size; the others show once, few, many or a class for expanded clones.

D	V	size	length	J	DNA	CDR3
.	TRBV7-6	.	14	TRBJ2-3	TGTGCCAGCAGCTTAGCGGGAGGCACAGATACGCAGTATTTT	CASSLAGGTDTQYF
TRBD2	TRBV9	.	16	TRBJ2-1	TGTGCCAGCAGCGTAGCTAACCTAGCGGGAGCCAATGAGCAGTTCTTC	CASSVANLAGANEQFF
.	TRBV5-1	.	13	TRBJ2-7	TGCGCCAGCAGCTTGGAAGGCATCGGCGAGCAGTACTTC	CASSLEGIGEQYF
.	TRBV7-2	.	16	TRBJ1-3	TGTGCCAGCGGCCCCAGTGCGGGCATGTCTGGAAACACCATATATTTT	CASGPSAGMSGNTIYF
.	TRBV28	.	16	TRBJ2-4	TGTGCCAGCAGTACCCCAGGATCCCTAGCCAAAAACATTCAGTACTTC	CASSTPGSLAKNIQYF
.	TRBV18	.	11	TRBJ2-7	TGTGCCAGCTCATCATTGTACGAGCAGTACTTC	CASSSLYEQYF
TRBD2	TRBV5-1	few	15	TRBJ2-7	TGCGCCAGCAGCCTCCATCCGGGACTAGAATACGAGCAGTACTTC	CASSLHPGLEYEQYF
TRBD1	TRBV5-6	.	17	TRBJ1-5	TGTGCCAGCAGCGCGGGGACAGGGGATTATAGCAATCAGCCCCAGCATTTT	CASSAGTGDYSNQPQHF
.	TRBV25-1	.	14	TRBJ2-1	TGTGCCAGCAGTGACTGGGTGGTGGGGAATGAGCAGTTCTTC	CASSDWVVGNEQFF
.	TRBV9	.	16	TRBJ2-5	TGTGCCAGCAGCGTAGGCCAGGCGAGTTTCCAAGAGACCCAGTACTTC	CASSVGQASFQETQYF
.	TRBV5-4	.	13	TRBJ1-1	TGTGCCAGCAGCTTTCCTGGTTACACTGAAGCTTTCTTT	CASSFPGYTEAFF
TRBD1	TRBV18	.	15	TRBJ2-7	TGTGCCAGCTCACTCGGACAGGGAAACTATTACGAGCAGTACTTC	CASSLGQGNYYEQYF
.	TRBV5-6	.	12	TRBJ2-7	TGTGCCAGCAGCCGGGGTTTGTACGAGCAGTACTTC	CASSRGLYEQYF
TRBD2	TRBV4-2	.	17	TRBJ2-7	TGTGCCAGCAGCCAAGATTCGGTACTAGCGGGCTCCTACGAGCAGTACTTC	CASSQDSVLAGSYEQYF